This TCR beta chain was recovered during a study of T cells in Graves' hyperthyroidism and ophthalmopathy. RNA transcripts provided the source from which TCR beta CDR3 regions were amplified. The HTBI primer set drove a first-round RT-PCR of the TCR CDR3. TCRdb analysed the multiplex PCR reads with MiXCR anew, one entry per CDR3 protein. The repertoire includes 750,000 to 900,000 distinct CDR3 sequences, about two fifths of them detected once, and 7.5% to 9.5% sits in the top ten. Notes on the study in general: Ophthalmopathy was predicted by the model a median of roughly 6.6 months ahead of onset. A 13 V-J signature model discriminated ophthalmopathy versus stable hyperthyroidism.

Note on this clonotype: Its target is unknown.

This clonotype originated in a man aged 18 to 29 with Graves' hyperthyroidism. Input material: blood.

The CDR3 nucleotides read TGTGCCAGCAGAACAGGGGCCATCTATGGCTACACCTTC. Its translation: CASRTGAIYGYTF. The chain carries TRBV2 and TRBJ1-2, with 7 positions matching TRBD1. With V trimmed by 6 bases and J by 4 bases, 5 bases remained unmatched. The CDR3 is 13 residues long. CDR1 SNHLY and CDR2 FYNNEI come from the germline V gene.